Detailed here is one TCR beta chain. With iRepertoire HTBI primers and Arm-PCR of CDR3 regions, TCR beta libraries were built. One entry per CDR3 protein results from TCRdb running MiXCR on the multiplex PCR reads. This table has about 560,000 distinct CDR3 sequences, roughly a sixth appearing once. This entry comes from a study of regulatory T cells in long-lasting Graves disease. Time point: newly diagnosed GD, antithyroid drugs for less than 3 months. After RNA was extracted from PBMCs, the TCR library was made from it. A peripheral blood sample, 7 to 9.5 milliliters in volume, was drawn into EDTA tubes. V lost 5 bases to trimming and J lost 7 bases; unmatched junction nucleotides: 17. The CDR3 spans 16 residues. CDR1 and CDR2 from the germline V gene are SEHNR and FQNEAQ (reference sequence). The same specimen was also included in a second study, on T cells in Graves' hyperthyroidism and ophthalmopathy.

Sequences were derived from peripheral blood mononuclear cells (PBMCs), sampled at new diagnosis, from a patient treated with antithyroid drugs. The chain employs TRBV7-9 and TRBJ2-7; 7 nucleotides match TRBD1. The TCR was taken from a man aged 18 to 30 with Graves disease. CDR3 region: CASSRTDREGGGEQYF. For the CDR3, the DNA is TGTGCCAGCAGCCGAACCGACAGGGAAGGGGGTGGAGAGCAGTACTTC.